Described below is a single T cell receptor beta chain sequence and its context. Its cognate antigen is unknown. Clones were read by immunoSEQ multiplex PCR, and TCRdb kept only the in-frame ones, dropping some. The table has over 150,000 clones, 90% seen once. The record originates from a study of T cell responses to AZD1222 COVID-19 vaccine. Study results and caveats: At baseline, just six AZD1222 recipients tested seropositive. The donor group comprised mostly white British people and more females; the analysis possibly underestimated clonal diversity. The CD4 TCRs associated with vaccination extended across spike and predominated at 160-218 and 743-854.

CDR1 and CDR2 (germline): SGHRS, YFSETQ. Trimming took off 3 bases at V and 1 base at J, with 7 bases between the two ends. The CDR3 contains 13 residues. The starting material was peripheral blood, obtained on day 0 of AZD1222 vaccination. This sequence joins TRBV5-1 and TRBJ1-1, with no clear D. The receptor was derived from an adult in good health. The CDR3 region has the DNA TGCGCCAGCAGCTACAAGCCGAACACTGAAGCTTTCTTT. This sequence encodes CASSYKPNTEAFF.